Described below is a single T cell receptor (beta chain) sequence and its context. Germline CDR1 is SGDLS and CDR2 is YYNGEE. The CDR3 spans 15 residues. V was clipped by 0 bases and J by 8 bases, with 12 bases between them. Data came from immunoSEQ multiplex PCR; TCRdb stores just in-frame clones and leaves some out. The repertoire has 70,000 to 95,000 clones, roughly 80% of them found once; the top ten carry about 1.1%. The data derive from a study of OX40 agonist ivuxolimab in advanced cancers. Overall study: Patients in the trial were receiving intravenous ivuxolimab every 2 weeks, at doses of 0.01 to 10 mg/kg. Three partial responders included one hepatocellular carcinoma patient and two cutaneous melanoma patients.

The sequence came from an adult with an advanced solid tumor such as melanoma, head and neck, liver or kidney cancer. V and J are TRBV9 and TRBJ1-6; TRBD1 might be the D (5 bases). The sample was CD4+ or CD8+ T cells sorted from blood, taken in a trial of the OX40 agonist ivuxolimab. The CDR3 DNA sequence: TGTGCCAGCAGCGTAGGCAGGGTATTACATTCACCCCTCCACTTT. It yields the protein CASSVGRVLHSPLHF.